This TCR beta chain was sequenced for a study of Ad26.COV2.S vaccination and SARS-CoV-2 variants. As for the study in general: The vaccine Ad26.COV2.S was put into the muscle once, or twice with 56 days between. Overall study findings and caveats: Vaccinees reportedly had broad spike-specific CD8+ and CD4+ T cell responses. Placebo and vaccine recipients had non-spike TCR breadth that was similar.

Stated treatment: roughly 19 received Ad26.COV2.S at low or high dose, single or two shots; about 5 received placebo; per-sample allocation not given. Samples were taken on day 63 after the first vaccine or placebo injection. Aged 18-55 years, donor was enrolled in Boston at some point between 2019 and 2021. Unmatched junction bases numbered 7, after V lost 8 bases and J lost 1 base. The CDR3 consists of 15 residues. Germline-derived CDR1 and CDR2 are SGHTA and FQGNSA. TCRdb's table, derived via immunoSEQ multiplex PCR, lists solely in-frame clones and lacks some. Of around 450,000 clones in the sample, 88% were seen once. Turning to this clone: Its antigen is not identified.

This clonotype was obtained from a person between 18 and 60 years old who received the Ad26.COV2.S COVID-19 vaccine or a placebo. The V and J genes are TRBV7-2 and TRBJ2-3; TRBD2 matches at 9 bases. The specimen was peripheral blood, collected in a trial of Ad26.COV2.S vaccine versus placebo. The CDR3: CASGGASGGTDTQYF. CDR3 coding DNA: TGTGCCAGCGGAGGGGCTAGCGGGGGCACAGATACGCAGTATTTT.